One sample yielded the 11 T cell receptor beta chains listed below, sequenced in a study of T cell responses to AZD1222 COVID-19 vaccine. The protocol was immunoSEQ multiplex PCR, while the TCRdb copy is restricted to in-frame clones and leaves out a portion. The sample holds 43,000 or so clones; about 90% are singletons and the top ten take about two fifths. Sequencing used peripheral blood, obtained 28 days after the second AZD1222 dose. The source of these receptors is an adult who received the AZD1222 COVID-19 vaccine.

This rearrangement joins TRBV19 to TRBJ1-1; D uncertain. The CDR3 extends over 17 amino acids. Germline loops: CDR1 LNHDA, CDR2 SQIVND (reference sequence). Trimming cost V 8 bases and J 0 bases, with 22 bases left between them. The CDR3 nucleotides read TGTGCCAGTGATGCAAGCCGTACCACTAATATGAACACTGAAGCTTTCTTT. This codes for CASDASRTTNMNTEAFF. Filled out from reference TRBV19 and TRBJ1-1, the complete variable domain reads DGGITQSPKYLFRKEGQNVTLSCEQNLNHDAMYWYRQDPGQGLRLIYYSQIVNDFQKGDIAEGYSVSREKKESFPLTVTSAQKNPTAFYLCASDASRTTNMNTEAFFGQGTRLTVV.

V usage is TRBV7-2 and J usage is TRBJ2-2, with 8 bases that match TRBD1. CDR3 length: 14 amino acids. From germline, CDR1 is SGHTA and CDR2 FQGNSA. Germline trimming cut 3 bases from V and 7 bases from J; bases unmatched to any gene: 4. In DNA form, the CDR3 reads TGTGCCAGCAGCTTCAGGGGGCAGGGCGGGGAGCTGTTTTTT. This gives the protein CASSFRGQGGELFF.

This chain uses TRBV7-9 with TRBJ1-1; TRBD1 is a possible D gene (5 bases). There are 15 residues in the CDR3. Germline V gives CDR1 SEHNR, CDR2 FQNEAQ (reference sequence). Trimming removed 3 bases from V and 7 bases from J, with 18 bases in between. DNA for the CDR3: TGTGCCAGCAGCTTGGCCTCGTCGGGACTCTTTGAAGCTTTCTTT. Translating gives CASSLASSGLFEAFF.

V gene TRBV6-6 combines with J gene TRBJ2-3; 7 bases line up with TRBD2. Per germline, CDR1 MNHNY and CDR2 SVGAGI (reference sequence). The CDR3 has 16 amino acids. J was trimmed by 6 bases and V by 2 bases; bases with no gene match: 11. Written as DNA, the CDR3 is TGTGCCAGCAGTTACCCCCTAGGAGCGGGGTTGGATACGCAGTATTTT. Its translation is CASSYPLGAGLDTQYF.

The V and J genes are TRBV30 and TRBJ2-1, with 10 positions matching TRBD1. The CDR3 sequence is 14 residues long. V lost 3 bases to trimming and J lost 9 bases; unmatched junction nucleotides: 8. Germline V CDR1 and CDR2: GTSNPN, SVGIG (reference sequence). In DNA, the CDR3 is TGTGCCTGGAGGAGACAGGGGGCGGACGGTGAGCAGTTCTTC. It yields the protein CAWRRQGADGEQFF.

The chain carries TRBV5-5 and TRBJ2-1; 12 bases line up with TRBD2. The CDR3 runs to 15 residues. Looked up from germline, CDR1 is SGHKS and CDR2 is YYEKEE (reference sequence). V lost 0 bases and J lost 10; bases outside the gene matches: 5. The CDR3 protein is CASSLGAGTSGEQFF. Here the CDR3 DNA reads TGTGCCAGCAGCTTGGGGGCTGGGACTAGCGGGGAGCAGTTCTTC.

The J gene is TRBJ2-1, the V gene TRBV29-1, with 12 bases matching TRBD2. CDR1 SQVTM and CDR2 ANQGSEA come from the germline V gene. V was clipped by 7 bases and J by 6 bases; unmatched bases: 7. The CDR3 has 14 residues. This chain's CDR3 is CSAGLAGDFNEQFF. CDR3 sequence (DNA): TGCAGCGCGGGACTAGCGGGTGACTTCAATGAGCAGTTCTTC.

V usage is TRBV5-6 and J usage is TRBJ1-1; possibly TRBD1 for D (6 bases). The V gene's germline CDR1 is SGHDT and CDR2 YYEEEE. V lost 5 bases to trimming and J lost 0 bases, with 8 bases between them. The CDR3 totals 13 residues. The CDR3 DNA is TGTGCCAGCAGGGGACACTTGAACACTGAAGCTTTCTTT. This encodes CASRGHLNTEAFF.

The chain joins TRBV2 to TRBJ2-1; a weak D match, TRBD2 (7 bases). V shed 7 bases and J shed 4 bases, with 14 bases lying between them. Germline V gene sequence: CDR1 SNHLY, CDR2 FYNNEI. This CDR3 has 14 residues. The CDR3 spells CASTRGGGYNEQFF. DNA of the CDR3: TGTGCCAGCACGAGGGGGGGTGGTTACAATGAGCAGTTCTTC.

The chain links TRBV2 to TRBJ2-5; 7 nucleotides align to TRBD1. Germline V gene data show CDR1 as SNHLY and CDR2 as FYNNEI. J lost 1 base, V lost 4 bases, and 6 bases had no gene match. This CDR3 spans 15 amino acids. This CDR3 reads CASSAGGPVQETQYF. CDR3 nucleotides: TGTGCCAGCAGTGCAGGGGGACCCGTCCAAGAGACCCAGTACTTC.

The V gene is TRBV11-2, the J gene TRBJ1-6, with 9 positions matching TRBD1. The J segment lost 10 bases and the V segment lost 6 bases, leaving 10 bases of the junction unmatched. Germline V gene sequence: CDR1 SGHAT, CDR2 FQNNGV. The CDR3 totals 15 residues. In nucleotides, the CDR3 is TGTGCCAGCAGACAAATGGGAACAGGGGGCTCACCCCTCCACTTT. It specifies CASRQMGTGGSPLHF.